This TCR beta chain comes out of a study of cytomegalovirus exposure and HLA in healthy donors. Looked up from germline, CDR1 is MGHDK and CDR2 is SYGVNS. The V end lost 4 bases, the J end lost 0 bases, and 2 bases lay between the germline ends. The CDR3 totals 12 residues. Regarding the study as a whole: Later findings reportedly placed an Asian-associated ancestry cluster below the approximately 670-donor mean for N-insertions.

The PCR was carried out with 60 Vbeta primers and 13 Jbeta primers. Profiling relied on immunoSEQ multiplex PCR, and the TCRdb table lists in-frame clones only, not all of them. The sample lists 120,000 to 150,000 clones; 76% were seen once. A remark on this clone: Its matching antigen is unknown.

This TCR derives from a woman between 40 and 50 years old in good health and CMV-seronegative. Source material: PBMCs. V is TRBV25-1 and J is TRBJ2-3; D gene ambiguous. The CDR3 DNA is TGTGCCAGCAGTGCAAGCACAGATACGCAGTATTTT. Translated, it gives CASSASTDTQYF.